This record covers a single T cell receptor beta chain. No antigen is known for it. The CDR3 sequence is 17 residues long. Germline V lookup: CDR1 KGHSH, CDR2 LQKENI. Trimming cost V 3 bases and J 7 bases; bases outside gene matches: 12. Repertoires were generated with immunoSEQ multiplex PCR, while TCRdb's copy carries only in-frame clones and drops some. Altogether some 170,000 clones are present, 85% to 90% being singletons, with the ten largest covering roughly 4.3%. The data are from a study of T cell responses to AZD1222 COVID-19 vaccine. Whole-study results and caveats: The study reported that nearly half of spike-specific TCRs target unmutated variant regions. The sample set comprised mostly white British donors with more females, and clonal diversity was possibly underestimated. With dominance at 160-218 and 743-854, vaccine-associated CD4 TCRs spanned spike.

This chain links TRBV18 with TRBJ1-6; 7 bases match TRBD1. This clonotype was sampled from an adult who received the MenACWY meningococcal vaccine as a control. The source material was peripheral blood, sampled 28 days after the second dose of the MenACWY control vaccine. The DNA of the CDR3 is TGTGCCAGCTCACCGTTACAGGGGAGGCAGGACAATTCACCCCTCCACTTT. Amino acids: CASSPLQGRQDNSPLHF.